The clone carrying this T cell receptor (beta chain) was counted at least ten times. Its antigen is not known. No patient received treatment before thyroid surgery. This record belongs to a study of metastatic and nonmetastatic thyroid tumors. At the level of the study: Across peripheral blood and tumor or nodule tissue samples taken from malignant and benign thyroid patients, the repertoires were compared with one another.

Whole-study results and caveats: Reported TCR beta diversity, measured in blood and tumor, was significantly higher for malignant thyroid tumors than for benign nodules.

The CDR3 runs to 15 residues. Between the trimmed V and J ends, which lost 6 bases and 7 bases, there was a span of 19 bases. Germline V lookup: CDR1 MDHEN, CDR2 SYDVKM. Source study methods: For papillary thyroid cancer, a distant-metastasis classifier was constructed from CDR3 differences observed across clinicopathological groups. TCRdb called clones again from the PCR reads with MiXCR. The V and J calls and clone size come from TCRdb's table, not from the authors' own analysis. The sample comprises tens of thousands of clones, 24% of which are singletons, and roughly 6.6% rests with the top ten. The clonotype originates from a female donor with papillary thyroid cancer or a benign thyroid nodule (not recorded which). Some clones in this sample may be carry-over from other donors' samples. This chain uses TRBV28 with TRBJ2-1; D gene ambiguous. The sample comprised tumor tissue. The chain's CDR3 is CASRPRLKPGNEQFF. For the CDR3, the DNA is TGTGCCAGCAGGCCTCGACTCAAACCCGGGAATGAGCAGTTCTTC.